The 22 T cell receptor beta chains given below trace back to one sample, sequenced in a study of T cell responses to AZD1222 COVID-19 vaccine. Profiling relied on immunoSEQ multiplex PCR, and the TCRdb table lists in-frame clones only, not all of them. The table has about 140,000 clones, around 90% seen once. Sequenced material: peripheral blood, taken on day 0 of AZD1222 vaccination. The source of these receptors is an adult in good health.

This clone appeared once. The rearrangement uses TRBV7-9 and TRBJ2-6; D tentatively fits TRBD1 or TRBD2 (5 bases each). The CDR3 runs to 17 residues. Germline CDR1 SEHNR, CDR2 FQNEAQ (reference sequence). V was pared by 4 bases and J by 4 bases, with 17 bases between. The DNA of the CDR3 is TGTGCCAGCAGCTCCGGGACGGGACCTCTAGGGGCCAACGTCCTGACTTTC. This gives the protein CASSSGTGPLGANVLTF.

The chain links TRBV3-1 (or the pseudogene TRBV3-2) to TRBJ2-3; no firm D call. The CDR3 runs 12 residues. Between the trimmed V and J ends, which lost 1 base and 13 bases, there was a span of 12 bases. Germline V lookup: CDR1 LGHDT, CDR2 YNNKEL (reference sequence). CDR3 protein: CASSQGAEKKYF. The DNA for the CDR3 is TGTGCCAGCAGCCAAGGGGCGGAGAAAAAGTATTTT.

The chain joins TRBV13 to TRBJ2-1; tentative D call: TRBD2 (6 bases). The CDR3 runs 15 residues. Germline V gene data show CDR1 as PRHDT and CDR2 as FYEKMQ (reference sequence). V was pared by 4 bases and J by 2 bases, with 12 bases between. The CDR3 loop reads CASSWTGSAYNEQFF. DNA for the CDR3: TGTGCCAGCAGCTGGACCGGGAGCGCCTACAATGAGCAGTTCTTC. The full variable domain, in which reference TRBV13 and TRBJ2-1 provide the parts outside the CDR3, is AAGVIQSPRHLIKEKRETATLKCYPIPRHDTVYWYQQGPGQDPQFLISFYEKMQSDKGSIPDRFSAQQFSDYHSELNMSSLELGDSALYFCASSWTGSAYNEQFFGPGTRLTVL.

The chain uses TRBV28 and TRBJ2-1, with 12 bases aligning to TRBD2. Trimming at V came to 5 bases and at J to 8 bases, leaving 7 bases not matched to a gene. Germline CDR1 MDHEN, CDR2 SYDVKM. The CDR3 totals 15 residues. The CDR3 reads CASSPRTSGIDEQFF. CDR3 nucleotides: TGTGCCAGCAGTCCCCGGACTAGCGGGATTGATGAGCAGTTCTTC.

This clone has just a few counts. This sequence joins TRBV4-1 and TRBJ1-6; TRBD1 is a possible D gene (5 bases). V was trimmed by 0 bases and J by 2 bases, leaving 8 bases between them. In germline, CDR1 is MGHRA, CDR2 YSYEKL. The CDR3 sequence is 16 residues long. The CDR3 bases are TGCGCCAGCAGCCAAGAACTGGGGGCCTATAATTCACCCCTCCACTTT. Translated: CASSQELGAYNSPLHF.

This chain connects TRBV7-8 to TRBJ2-4; the match to TRBD2 covers 7 bases. V shed 3 bases, J shed 2 bases, and the junction held 4 bases outside the gene matches. The length of the CDR3 is 15 residues. The germline V gene encodes CDR1 SGHVS and CDR2 FQNEAQ. The CDR3: CASSLGGLTKNIQYF. In DNA form, the CDR3 reads TGTGCCAGCAGCTTGGGGGGGTTAACCAAAAACATTCAGTACTTC.

The chain carries TRBV28 and TRBJ1-2, with 9 bases identical to TRBD1. V shed 6 bases and J 8 bases; nucleotides not matched to a gene: 4. The CDR3 consists of 12 residues. The germline gives CDR1 MDHEN, CDR2 SYDVKM. The CDR3 is CASRTGGGGYTF. Written as DNA, the CDR3 is TGTGCCAGCAGGACAGGGGGTGGGGGCTACACCTTC.

The chain employs TRBV7-9 and TRBJ1-1; D ambiguous. This CDR3 spans 14 amino acids. V was clipped by 1 base and J by 1 base, with 7 bases between them. In germline, CDR1 is SEHNR, CDR2 FQNEAQ (reference sequence). CDR3 region: CASSLVSQNTEAFF. The CDR3 DNA reads as TGTGCCAGCAGCTTAGTATCTCAGAACACTGAAGCTTTCTTT.

This chain joins TRBV3-1 (or the pseudogene TRBV3-2) and TRBJ1-2, with D possibly matching TRBD1 (6 bases). The CDR3 is 13 amino acids. The V gene lost 4 bases and the J gene lost 6 bases, with 12 bases spanning the gap. The germline gives CDR1 LGHDT, CDR2 YNNKEL (reference sequence). The CDR3 protein is CASSLTGTHGYTF. Here the CDR3 DNA reads TGTGCCAGCAGCCTGACAGGTACCCATGGCTACACCTTC.

The J gene is TRBJ1-2, the V gene TRBV7-3; D remains ambiguous. The CDR3 totals 14 residues. Deletions cut 5 bases from V and 8 bases from J, with 18 bases between. From germline, CDR1 is SGHTA and CDR2 FQGTGA. The CDR3 sequence is CASSPTPGSIGYTF. The CDR3 nucleotides are TGTGCCAGCAGCCCCACGCCGGGGTCTATAGGCTACACCTTC.

This clone was picked up one time. V gene TRBV2 combines with J gene TRBJ2-2; D not resolved. Trimming cost V 6 bases and J 0 bases, with 14 bases left between them. There are 16 residues in the CDR3. From germline, CDR1 is SNHLY and CDR2 FYNNEI. Here the CDR3 reads CASRISSIANTGELFF. The CDR3 DNA reads as TGTGCCAGCAGAATATCTAGTATCGCGAACACCGGGGAGCTGTTTTTT.

The chain links TRBV7-3 to TRBJ2-3; D uncertain. The CDR3 covers 15 residues. Trimming took off 0 bases at V and 2 bases at J, with 9 bases between the two ends. Germline V gives CDR1 SGHTA, CDR2 FQGTGA. The CDR3 here is CASSLTYSYTDTQYF. CDR3 nucleotides: TGTGCCAGCAGCTTAACGTATTCGTACACAGATACGCAGTATTTT.

The count of this clone is one. This sequence joins TRBV5-1 and TRBJ2-5; possibly TRBD1 for D (6 bases). The CDR3 is 15 residues long. Per the germline V gene, CDR1 is SGHRS and CDR2 is YFSETQ. V was cut by 7 bases and J by 0 bases, with 16 bases left in between. CDR3 amino acids: CASSRSAGDQETQYF. Written as DNA, the CDR3 is TGCGCCAGCTCTCGGAGCGCAGGGGACCAAGAGACCCAGTACTTC. Full variable domain (rest looked up from reference TRBV5-1 and TRBJ2-5): KAGVTQTPRYLIKTRGQQVTLSCSPISGHRSVSWYQQTPGQGLQFLFEYFSETQRNKGNFPGRFSGRQFSNSRSEMNVSTLELGDSALYLCASSRSAGDQETQYFGPGTRLLVL.

The rearrangement uses TRBV6-5 and TRBJ1-2; TRBD1 matches at 7 bases. The CDR3 loop spans 12 amino acids. The V and J ends lost 6 bases and 4 bases, in that order; junction bases with no gene match: 2. CDR1 and CDR2 from the germline V gene are MNHEY and SVGAGI. The chain's CDR3 is CASRDRSYGYTF. The CDR3, as DNA: TGTGCCAGCAGGGACAGGAGCTATGGCTACACCTTC.

The chain links TRBV6-2 or TRBV6-3 to TRBJ2-5; tentatively, D is TRBD1 (6 bases). From germline, CDR1 is MNHEY and CDR2 SVGEGT. The V gene lost 6 bases and the J gene lost 1 base, with 12 bases spanning the gap. The CDR3 is made up of 14 amino acids. The CDR3 loop reads CASRPQGFQETQYF. CDR3 coding DNA: TGTGCCAGCAGACCTCAGGGGTTCCAAGAGACCCAGTACTTC.

The chain employs TRBV7-2 and TRBJ1-2, with a possible D match to TRBD1 (5 bases). Per germline, CDR1 SGHTA and CDR2 FQGNSA. This CDR3 is built from 13 residues. Trimming removed 5 bases from V and 4 bases from J, with 11 bases in between. CDR3 bases: TGTGCCAGCAGCCGGGACCTAATCTATGGCTACACCTTC. As protein: CASSRDLIYGYTF.

J is TRBJ2-3 and V is TRBV9, with D perhaps matching TRBD2 (6 bases). CDR3 length equals 14 residues. Germline CDR1 SGDLS, CDR2 YYNGEE. Trimming cost V 10 bases and J 2 bases, with 17 bases left between them. CDR3 protein: CAGGSGADTDTQYF. Here the CDR3 DNA reads TGTGCCGGGGGATCGGGAGCGGACACAGATACGCAGTATTTT.

For the CDR3, the DNA is TGTGCCAGCAGCCCGGGGGCGGCGGGGGGACCCCCTTACAATGAGCAGTTCTTC. Its translation is CASSPGAAGGPPYNEQFF. The chain is built from TRBV7-6 and TRBJ2-1; 8 bases map to TRBD2. The CDR3 runs 18 residues. The germline V gene has CDR1 SGHVS and CDR2 FNYEAQ. The V gene end was trimmed by 5 bases and the J gene end by 4 bases; junction bases not matched to a gene: 16.

This chain uses TRBV19 with TRBJ2-7, with 9 bases lining up with TRBD1. This CDR3 is 14 amino acids long. V gave up 3 bases and J gave up 2 bases; unmatched junction bases: 2. CDR1 and CDR2 (germline): LNHDA, SQIVND (reference sequence). CDR3 nucleotide sequence: TGTGCCAGTAGTATCCGACAGGGGGCCTACGAGCAGTACTTC. Translation: CASSIRQGAYEQYF.

The chain links TRBV5-1 to TRBJ1-5; D is uncertain. The CDR3 length is 15 residues. Trimming stripped 0 bases from V and 3 bases from J, with 10 bases between. Germline V gene sequence: CDR1 SGHRS, CDR2 YFSETQ. The DNA of the CDR3 is TGCGCCAGCAGCTTGGTGACGGAGATCAATCAGCCCCAGCATTTT. This translates into CASSLVTEINQPQHF.

The chain is built from TRBV27 and TRBJ2-4, with 9 bases matching TRBD1. J gave up 0 bases and V 5 bases, and 8 bases lay outside the gene matches. From germline, CDR1 is MNHEY and CDR2 SMNVEV (reference sequence). The CDR3 is 17 amino acids. This chain's CDR3 is CASSGTGPSLAKNIQYF. CDR3 bases: TGTGCCAGCAGTGGGACAGGGCCTTCATTAGCCAAAAACATTCAGTACTTC.

This clone was counted a single time. The genes are TRBV5-1 and TRBJ1-3; D not resolved. V was pared by 4 bases and J by 2 bases, with 10 bases between. Per germline, CDR1 SGHRS and CDR2 YFSETQ. The CDR3 consists of 14 residues. The CDR3 region is CASSLQDAGNTIYF. CDR3 coding DNA: TGCGCCAGCAGCCTCCAGGATGCTGGAAACACCATATATTTT.